This entry features one T cell receptor (beta chain) sequence. Its antigen is as yet unknown. Stated time point: sample taken at primary tumor resection. Researchers sequenced whole RNA taken from tumor, nontumor lung or frozen PBMC without sorting. These data come from a study of spatial heterogeneity in lung cancer. Study background: Detected beta-chain sequences consistently exceeded alpha-chain sequences. Study-wide results and limits: The study found ubiquitous expanded tumor TCRs in blood more at resection than follow-up.

Germline V CDR1 and CDR2: MNHEY, SVGAGI. Germline trimming cut 4 bases from V and 6 bases from J; bases unmatched to any gene: 5. The CDR3 spans 13 residues. MiXCR was run by TCRdb on the 5' RACE reads, yielding one entry per CDR3 protein. The sample contains more than 50,000 distinct CDR3 sequences, 6% to 9% of which appear only once. The genes are TRBV6-5 and TRBJ2-7; 8 bases align to TRBD2. The sample in question was PBMCs, obtained at surgery. The origin of this receptor is a female donor with early-stage non-small cell lung cancer. CDR3: CASSSGTRGEQYF. The CDR3, as DNA: TGTGCCAGCAGTTCCGGGACTAGGGGCGAGCAGTACTTC.